The sequence of this T cell receptor (beta chain) was determined in a study of T cells in Graves' hyperthyroidism and ophthalmopathy. This clonotype was picked up a small number of times. At one boundary the junction diverges from the germline segment, which might be a read error. RNA transcripts provided the source from which TCR beta CDR3 regions were amplified. The HTBI set primed first-round TCR CDR3 RT-PCR. TCRdb passed the multiplex PCR reads through MiXCR, listing each CDR3 protein once. The sample yields roughly 93,000 distinct CDR3 sequences, about 51% seen once. CDR1 and CDR2 from the germline V gene are SEHNR and FQNEAQ (reference sequence). This CDR3 has 14 amino acids.

Source material: blood. The sequence came from a woman in her 40s with Graves' hyperthyroidism. The chain uses TRBV7-9 and TRBJ1-1; possible D gene TRBD1, 5 bases. The CDR3 here is CASSLGRGGTEAFF. CDR3 sequence (DNA): TGTGCCAGCAGTTTAGGACGGGGGGGTACTGAAGCTTTCTTT.